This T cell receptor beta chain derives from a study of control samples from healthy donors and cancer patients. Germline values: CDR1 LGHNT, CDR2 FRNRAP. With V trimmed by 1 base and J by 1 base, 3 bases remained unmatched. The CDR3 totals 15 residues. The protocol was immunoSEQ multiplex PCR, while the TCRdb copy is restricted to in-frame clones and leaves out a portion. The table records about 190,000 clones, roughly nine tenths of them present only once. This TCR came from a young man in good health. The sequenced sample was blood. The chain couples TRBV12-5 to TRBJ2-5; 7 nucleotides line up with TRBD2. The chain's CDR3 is CASGLAGEGQETQYF. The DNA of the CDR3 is TGTGCTAGTGGTTTGGCCGGGGAGGGCCAAGAGACCCAGTACTTC.